This TCR beta chain was obtained from a study of control samples from healthy donors and cancer patients. Profiled with immunoSEQ multiplex PCR; TCRdb holds only in-frame clones, not every one. The top ten hold roughly a tenth of the sample, which has tens of thousands of clones, approximately 88% seen once. The sample consisted of PBMCs. This clonotype was sampled from a woman in her fifties or sixties with colorectal cancer.

CDR3 sequence (DNA): TGTGCCAGCAGGGGAGACACCCCAGATACGCAGTATTTT. Translating gives CASRGDTPDTQYF. This sequence joins TRBV6-5 and TRBJ2-3; D is possibly TRBD2 (5 bases). The V end was cut by 6 bases, the J end by 4 bases, with 11 bases between. Germline-derived CDR1 and CDR2 are MNHEY and SVGAGI. CDR3 length: 13 amino acids.